The 23 T cell receptor beta chains below come from one sample, sequenced in a study of blood T cell repertoires in COVID-19. Here immunoSEQ multiplex PCR was the method, and the copy in TCRdb shows in-frame clones only, minus some. The sample contains around 230,000 clones, under 90% of which appear only once. Sequencing was done on a sample of peripheral blood. The receptors derive from a woman aged 40 to 50 with active or convalescent COVID-19.

The chain links TRBV2 to TRBJ2-1; TRBD1 matches 10 bases. This CDR3 has 15 residues. Germline V CDR1 and CDR2: SNHLY, FYNNEI. The ends lost 10 bases at V and 4 bases at J; junction bases unmatched: 10. For the CDR3, the DNA is TGTGCCATATTAGGGGGGGACAGGGGATACAATGAGCAGTTCTTC. Its protein is CAILGGDRGYNEQFF.

This clone has just a few counts. The chain recombines TRBV24-1 with TRBJ2-1; 7 bases line up with TRBD1. With 3 bases clipped from V and 8 bases from J, the junction kept 3 bases outside the gene matches. This CDR3 contains 13 residues. CDR1 and CDR2 (germline): KGHDR, SFDVKD. This CDR3 is CATSDDRVDEQFF. CDR3 bases: TGTGCCACCAGTGATGACAGGGTCGATGAGCAGTTCTTC.

In its sample, this clone was seen a few times. The V gene is TRBV2, the J gene TRBJ2-3; tentatively, D is TRBD2 (6 bases). The V gene lost 7 bases and the J gene lost 0 bases, with 14 bases spanning the gap. Germline CDR1 is SNHLY and CDR2 is FYNNEI. This CDR3 spans 15 amino acids. The CDR3 is CASISGGASTDTQYF. Here the CDR3 DNA reads TGTGCCAGCATTAGCGGTGGAGCTAGCACAGATACGCAGTATTTT. Combining the CDR3 with reference TRBV2 and TRBJ2-3 gives the whole variable domain EPEVTQTPSHQVTQMGQEVILRCVPISNHLYFYWYRQILGQKVEFLVSFYNNEISEKSEIFDDQFSVERPDGSNFTLKIRSTKLEDSAMYFCASISGGASTDTQYFGPGTRLTVL.

The rearrangement links TRBV24-1 to TRBJ1-2; 10 bases agree with TRBD1. CDR1 is KGHDR, CDR2 SFDVKD, per germline. This CDR3 is 14 amino acids long. V shed 7 bases, J shed 3 bases, and the junction held 4 bases outside the gene matches. The CDR3 loop is CATRGTGDYYGYTF. The CDR3 coding sequence is TGTGCCACCAGAGGGACAGGGGATTACTATGGCTACACCTTC.

This clone came up a few times. The rearrangement links TRBV4-1 to TRBJ2-2, with no clear D. This CDR3 is built from 13 residues. The V gene's germline CDR1 is MGHRA and CDR2 YSYEKL. Trimming pared 6 bases from V and 1 base from J, leaving 6 bases between. The CDR3 region is CASRSGNTGELFF. The CDR3 DNA reads TGCGCCAGCAGATCCGGGAACACCGGGGAGCTGTTTTTT.

This chain uses TRBV9 with TRBJ2-3; D gene uncertain. V lost 2 bases and J lost 4, with 14 bases in between. The CDR3 sequence is 15 residues long. Looked up from germline, CDR1 is SGDLS and CDR2 is YYNGEE. The CDR3 nucleotides are TGTGCCAGCAGCGTCGGTGAGGTTATCCCAGATACGCAGTATTTT. It is translated as CASSVGEVIPDTQYF.

The DNA of the CDR3 is TGTGCCAGCAGCGTAGATGGGCTAAGCACAGATACGCAGTATTTT. Protein: CASSVDGLSTDTQYF. This rearrangement joins TRBV9 to TRBJ2-3, with unresolved D. Germline-derived CDR1 and CDR2 are SGDLS and YYNGEE. The CDR3 runs 15 residues. Trimming took 0 bases from V and 0 from J, leaving 8 bases between them. The full variable domain, rest sourced from reference TRBV9 and TRBJ2-3, is DSGVTQTPKHLITATGQRVTLRCSPRSGDLSVYWYQQSLDQGLQFLIQYYNGEERAKGNILERFSAQQFPDLHSELNLSSLELGDSALYFCASSVDGLSTDTQYFGPGTRLTVL.

This chain links TRBV12-3 or TRBV12-4 with TRBJ1-2; D unresolved. V was cut by 5 bases and J by 5 bases, with 9 bases left in between. This CDR3 contains 12 residues. The CDR3 DNA reads TGTGCCAGCAGTGGAGACGGGTATGGCTACACCTTC. Residues: CASSGDGYGYTF.

The rearrangement joins TRBV5-6 to TRBJ2-1; D is possibly TRBD2 (5 bases). This CDR3 has 15 residues. Trimming cost V 3 bases and J 2 bases, with 12 bases left between them. Per the germline V gene, CDR1 is SGHDT and CDR2 is YYEEEE. In DNA, the CDR3 is TGTGCCAGCAGCTCCACGGGGATACCCTACAATGAGCAGTTCTTC. It yields the protein CASSSTGIPYNEQFF. The full variable domain, rest sourced from reference TRBV5-6 and TRBJ2-1, is DAGVTQSPTHLIKTRGQQVTLRCSPKSGHDTVSWYQQALGQGPQFIFQYYEEEERQRGNFPDRFSGHQFPNYSSELNVNALLLGDSALYLCASSSTGIPYNEQFFGPGTRLTVL.

This clone was recorded a few times. One end of the junction does not line up with germline, which may come from a read error. The CDR3 protein is CASREGRSANYGYTF. The CDR3 bases are TGTGCCAGCAGGGAAGGCAGGTCTGCTAACTATGGCTACACCTTC. The V and J genes are TRBV6-1 and TRBJ1-2; D is ambiguous. Germline loops: CDR1 MNHNS, CDR2 SASEGT. The length of the CDR3 is 15 residues.

V is TRBV11-2 and J is TRBJ2-1; D perhaps matches TRBD2 (6 bases). The CDR3 extends over 15 amino acids. The germline gives CDR1 SGHAT, CDR2 FQNNGV. Between the trimmed V and J ends, which lost 5 bases and 4 bases, there was a span of 15 bases. The CDR3 reads CASSGGGAYYNEQFF. The DNA of the CDR3 is TGTGCCAGCAGCGGAGGAGGGGCTTATTACAATGAGCAGTTCTTC.

Only a few counts were recorded for this clone. CDR3 sequence: CASSAGLGEQYF. In nucleotides, the CDR3 is TGTGCCAGCAGCGCAGGACTAGGCGAGCAGTACTTC. J is TRBJ2-7 and V is TRBV9, with TRBD2 identical over 7 bases. The CDR3 spans 12 residues. The germline gives CDR1 SGDLS, CDR2 YYNGEE. V shed 3 bases, J shed 6 bases, and the junction held 3 bases outside the gene matches.

This clone was counted between two and nine times. The chain is built from TRBV29-1 and TRBJ2-5, with D perhaps matching TRBD2 (7 bases). V was clipped by 4 bases and J by 5 bases, with 14 bases between them. The V gene's germline CDR1 is SQVTM and CDR2 ANQGSEA. CDR3 length: 13 residues. This CDR3 is CSVGAGAGETQYF. The CDR3 DNA sequence: TGCAGCGTTGGGGCGGGGGCCGGGGAGACCCAGTACTTC.

This clone was counted only a few times. The rearrangement links TRBV30 to TRBJ2-1; D possibly corresponds to TRBD1 (5 bases). V was shortened by 6 bases and J by 0 bases, with 9 bases between the two germline ends. CDR3 length equals 13 residues. The germline V gene has CDR1 GTSNPN and CDR2 SVGIG (reference sequence). The CDR3 nucleotides read TGTGCCTGTGACAGAAGCTCCTACAATGAGCAGTTCTTC. Protein product: CACDRSSYNEQFF. The full variable domain, completed using reference TRBV30 and TRBJ2-1, is SQTIHQWPATLVQPVGSPLSLECTVEGTSNPNLYWYRQAAGRGLQLLFYSVGIGQISSEVPQNLSASRPQDRQFILSSKKLLLSDSGFYLCACDRSSYNEQFFGPGTRLTVL.

The rearrangement uses TRBV7-2 and TRBJ2-3; 7 positions agree with TRBD2. This CDR3 comprises 15 residues. Unmatched junction bases numbered 9, after V lost 5 bases and J lost 4 bases. The germline gives CDR1 SGHTA, CDR2 FQGNSA. This CDR3 is CASSLRTSNPDTQYF. Here the CDR3 DNA reads TGTGCCAGCAGCCTACGGACTAGTAACCCAGATACGCAGTATTTT.

This clone was recorded once. This chain links TRBV19 with TRBJ1-1; possible D gene TRBD1, 6 bases. Germline V lookup: CDR1 LNHDA, CDR2 SQIVND (reference sequence). The CDR3 is 11 amino acids. Trimming took off 4 bases at V and 8 bases at J, with 8 bases between the two ends. DNA for the CDR3: TGTGCCAGTAGTACAGGGGTAGAAGCTTTCTTT. Protein product: CASSTGVEAFF.

The chain couples TRBV30 to TRBJ1-1, with 7 bases fitting TRBD1. CDR3 size: 15 residues. CDR1 is GTSNPN and CDR2 is SVGIG in the germline V gene (reference sequence). After removal of 0 bases from V and 4 bases from J, the junction contained 8 bases not matched to a gene. The CDR3 DNA sequence: TGTGCCTGGAGTGTAGGGGGCGCGGGGGGCACTGAAGCTTTCTTT. This gives the protein CAWSVGGAGGTEAFF.

The J gene is TRBJ1-6, the V gene TRBV11-2; possibly TRBD1 for D (6 bases). Germline CDR1 SGHAT, CDR2 FQNNGV. Trimming took off 2 bases at V and 7 bases at J, with 18 bases between the two ends. The CDR3 is made up of 17 amino acids. The CDR3 loop reads CASSLSWTDRRNSPLHF. For the CDR3, the DNA is TGTGCCAGCAGCTTATCTTGGACGGACAGAAGAAATTCACCCCTCCACTTT.

The chain recombines TRBV29-1 with TRBJ2-2, with D perhaps TRBD1 (5 bases). This CDR3 region has 12 residues. Trimming cost V 4 bases and J 6 bases, with 9 bases left between them. Germline CDR1 is SQVTM and CDR2 is ANQGSEA. CDR3 residues: CSVAPGPGELFF. CDR3 bases: TGCAGCGTTGCGCCAGGGCCCGGGGAGCTGTTTTTT.

This clone was seen a few times. The rearrangement joins TRBV6-1 to TRBJ1-3; weak D call: TRBD1 (6 bases). CDR1 is MNHNS and CDR2 is SASEGT in the germline V gene. The CDR3 length is 16 residues. Trimming took 0 bases from V and 2 from J, leaving 11 bases between them. The CDR3 loop is CASSEATGFPGNTIYF. The DNA of the CDR3 is TGTGCCAGCAGTGAAGCTACAGGGTTTCCTGGAAACACCATATATTTT.

The chain has TRBV6-6 and TRBJ2-7; 10 bases match TRBD2. After removal of 5 bases from V and 9 bases from J, the junction contained 13 bases not matched to a gene. The CDR3 totals 15 residues. CDR1 is MNHNY, CDR2 SVGAGI, per germline (reference sequence). For the CDR3, the DNA is TGTGCCAGCAGTGCTTTACTAGCGGGGTCCGGCGGGCAGTACTTC. It codes for CASSALLAGSGGQYF.

The DNA for the CDR3 is TGTGCCAGCAGCTTAGTTGGGACAGGGATGAACACTGAAGCTTTCTTT. This sequence encodes CASSLVGTGMNTEAFF. The chain has TRBV11-3 and TRBJ1-1; TRBD1 matches 9 bases. The V segment lost 1 base and the J segment 0 bases; nucleotides outside the gene matches: 3. CDR1 is SGHNT and CDR2 is YENEEA in the germline V gene. The CDR3 covers 16 residues.

The CDR3 loop is CASSTGQQYF. In nucleotides, the CDR3 is TGTGCCAGCAGTACGGGACAGCAGTACTTC. V and J are TRBV2 and TRBJ2-4; TRBD1 agrees at 7 bases. This CDR3 spans 10 amino acids. The V and J ends lost 5 bases and 13 bases, in that order; junction bases with no gene match: 2. The germline V gene encodes CDR1 SNHLY and CDR2 FYNNEI.